This T cell receptor beta chain was captured by sequencing in a study of T cells in Graves' hyperthyroidism and ophthalmopathy. Amplified TCR beta CDR3 regions came from RNA transcripts. TCR CDR3 underwent first-round RT-PCR with the HTBI primer set. A single record per CDR3 protein comes from TCRdb applying MiXCR to the multiplex PCR reads. Here the sample spans about 380,000 distinct CDR3 sequences, roughly 14% being singletons. General study results and limits: Model-based prediction identified ophthalmopathy a median roughly six months prior to its onset.

The CDR3 is 12 residues long. Germline CDR1 and CDR2: DFQATT and SNEGSKA (reference sequence). V lost 3 bases, J lost 4 bases, and 9 bases lay in between. Under 12 ml fresh peripheral blood yielded the PBMCs. Many counts were recorded for this clonotype. Antigen unknown. This clonotype was sampled from a woman aged 55 to 70 with Graves' hyperthyroidism. The genes are TRBV20-1 and TRBJ2-5; a possible D gene is TRBD2 (6 bases). What was sequenced was blood. The CDR3 nucleotides read TGCAGTGCTAGTCGGGGGATAGAGACCCAGTACTTC. The encoded protein is CSASRGIETQYF.